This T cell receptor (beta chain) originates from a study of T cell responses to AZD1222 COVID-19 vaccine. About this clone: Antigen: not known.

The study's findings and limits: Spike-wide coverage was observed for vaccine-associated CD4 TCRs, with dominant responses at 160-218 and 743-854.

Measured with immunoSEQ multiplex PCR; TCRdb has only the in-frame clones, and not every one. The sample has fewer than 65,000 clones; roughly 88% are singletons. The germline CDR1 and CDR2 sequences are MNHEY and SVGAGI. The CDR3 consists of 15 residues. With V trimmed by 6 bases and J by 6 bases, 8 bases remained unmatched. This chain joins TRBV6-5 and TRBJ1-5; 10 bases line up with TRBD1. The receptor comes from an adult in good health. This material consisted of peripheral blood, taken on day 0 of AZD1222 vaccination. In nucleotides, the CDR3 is TGTGCCAGCAGCCGGGGACAGGGGTTTACTCAGCCCCAGCATTTT. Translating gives CASSRGQGFTQPQHF.